These 3 T cell receptor beta chains were all obtained from the same sample, sequenced in a study of identical twins. Using its own MiXCR run on the 5' RACE reads, TCRdb lists one record per CDR3 protein. The data contain 250,000 or so distinct CDR3 sequences, roughly 12% of them singletons. In addition, the sample was reused for a study of yellow fever vaccine responses in identical twins.

Sequencing was performed on memory (CD45RO+) T cells sorted from blood. The receptors here all came from a woman aged 18 to 35 in good health.

Notes on this clonotype: One junction end disagrees with the germline gene, perhaps due to a read error. This chain uses TRBV5-1 with TRBJ1-1; D is ambiguous. The CDR3 totals 12 residues. Germline V gene data show CDR1 as SGHRS and CDR2 as YFSETQ. The CDR3 protein is CASSPRGSEAFF. CDR3 bases: TGCGCCAGCAGCCCAAGAGGGTCTGAAGCCTTCTTT.

In its sample, this clonotype was seen many times. The rearrangement uses TRBV6-1 and TRBJ2-7; no clear D. The V gene lost 7 bases and the J gene lost 2 bases, with 15 bases spanning the gap. Germline loops: CDR1 MNHNS, CDR2 SASEGT. The length of the CDR3 is 14 residues. CDR3 bases: TGTGCCAGCACCCCTCTCCGACGGACCTACGAGCAGTACTTC. Its protein is CASTPLRRTYEQYF.

This clonotype came up a few times. J is TRBJ2-1 and V is TRBV4-3; TRBD2 aligns across 9 bases. Losses at the gene ends were 1 base for V and 1 base for J; bases not matched to a gene: 2. The CDR3 contains 16 residues. Germline V lookup: CDR1 LGHNA, CDR2 YSLEER. The CDR3 bases are TGCGCCAGCAGCCAAGCAGCGGGGGGTTCCTACAATGAGCAGTTCTTC. Translated: CASSQAAGGSYNEQFF.